Included here is one T cell receptor beta chain sequence, with context. Its antigen is not known. The PCR used 60 Vbeta and 13 Jbeta primers. Profiled with immunoSEQ multiplex PCR; TCRdb holds only in-frame clones, not every one. The sample includes 150,000 to 200,000 clones, about 76% of them seen just once. These data come from a study of cytomegalovirus exposure and HLA in healthy donors. This CDR3 spans 13 amino acids. The germline CDR1 and CDR2 sequences are SNHLY and FYNNEI. J was trimmed by 6 bases and V by 6 bases; bases with no gene match: 7. Notes on the study in general: Only CMV serostatus was available as immune exposure information. Association of a missense DCLRE1C variant with TCR beta V- and J-gene trimming was reported in a later analysis.

The TCR comes from a woman aged 45-59 years in good health and CMV-seronegative. Material for sequencing was PBMCs. The V and J genes are TRBV2 and TRBJ2-7; TRBD1 agrees at 8 bases. This CDR3 reads CASSTRQGSEQYF. The CDR3 DNA follows: TGTGCCAGCAGCACCAGACAGGGGAGCGAGCAGTACTTC.